The source of this T cell receptor (beta chain) is a study of T cell repertoires in cytomegalovirus infection (dated by TCRdb to the late 2010s). Broadly, across the study: The peptide stimulations were aimed at well-studied HLA-B-restricted epitopes as well as recently identified HLA-C-restricted CMV epitopes, whose presentation resists viral immunomodulation. Because public TCR beta signatures pointed to carriage of CMV infection together with the matching HLA type, the HLA type of each donor mattered for the analysis.

What the authors observed across the whole study: The ex vivo response was dominated by HLA-C-restricted CMV-specific TCR beta clonotypes, which also provided the single most frequent clonotype in two of eight donors. Cumulative frequency of public TCR beta family members discriminated carriers of CMV infection plus the relevant HLA type in this cohort and an independent approximately 370-donor cohort.

The treatment or condition label corresponds to: in vitro stimulation with specific CMV peptide epitopes to enrich CMV-specific T cells. The sample was run on an Illumina HiSeq 1500. TCRdb itself trimmed the public reads at Q25 with fastp, ran MiXCR and retained productive beta chains. Every CDR3 protein is listed once, alongside the most common genes and DNA of its rows. This sample holds roughly 570,000 distinct CDR3 sequences; almost 40% were observed only once. The ten largest make up 48% of the sample. V and J are truncated by 4 bases and 6 bases respectively, leaving an intervening sequence of 19 bases. The germline V gene (reference sequence) supplies CDR1 SGHNT and CDR2 YYREEE. From the cysteine up to the phenylalanine, the CDR3 has a length of 16 residues. The read is trimmed to its CDR3 DNA, 48 bases read in frame from base 1. Remarks on this clonotype: Its recognized antigen is unknown. Nothing much larger sits one base from this clone, and base qualities are not available.

The source was cultured PBMCs, collected from culture after CMV antigen stimulation. This receptor was identified in a human donor in good health (CMV status not recorded). Some clones in this sample may be carry-over from other donors' samples. The chain uses TRBV5-4 and TRBJ2-2; 7 matching bases give a weak D call of TRBD2. The nucleotide sequence reads TGTGCCAGCAGCAATGCGTTGGCGGGGGCCGCCGGGGAGCTGTTTTTT. This translates into CASSNALAGAAGELFF.